This note documents a single TCR beta chain sequence. The antigen remains unidentified. This record comes from a study of T cells after yellow fever vaccination. TCRdb reprocessed the 5' RACE reads with MiXCR, giving one entry per CDR3 protein. The data show 120,000 or so distinct CDR3 sequences, roughly 15% seen once. Study-level results: Only a small proportion of the clonotypes turned up in both the CD4 and the CD8 compartments, likely arising from convergent recombination.

V was trimmed by 0 bases and J by 2 bases, leaving 7 bases between them. CDR1 and CDR2 (germline): SNHLY, FYNNEI. The CDR3 sequence is 14 residues long. Sequenced here: CD8+ T cells sorted from PBMCs, sampled 5 days after the yellow fever booster vaccination. The receptor was isolated from a man aged 18-30 years who received the YFV17D yellow fever vaccine. This chain links TRBV2 with TRBJ1-2; D is undetermined. As DNA, the CDR3 is TGTGCCAGCAGTGAAGCTAAACGGAACTATGGCTACACCTTC. Protein sequence: CASSEAKRNYGYTF.